The 15 T cell receptor beta chains given below trace back to one sample, sequenced in a study of blood T cell repertoires in COVID-19. This table comes from immunoSEQ multiplex PCR, and its TCRdb copy is limited to in-frame clones, with some not included. The sample shows about 200,000 clones, around 85% of them seen only once. Material for sequencing was PBMCs or T cells enriched from blood (not recorded which). Receptors originate from a man aged 40-49 years who had recovered from COVID-19.

The chain employs TRBV19 and TRBJ2-1, with D maybe TRBD1 (6 bases). The V gene lost 0 bases and the J gene lost 8 bases, with 14 bases spanning the gap. The CDR3 consists of 15 residues. CDR1 LNHDA and CDR2 SQIVND come from the germline V gene (reference sequence). DNA for the CDR3: TGTGCCAGTAGTATAGACCGTACAGGGTGGGATGAGCAGTTCTTC. It translates to CASSIDRTGWDEQFF.

The chain employs TRBV3-1 (or the pseudogene TRBV3-2) and TRBJ2-7; 8 bases line up with TRBD1. The CDR3 extends over 15 amino acids. Losses at the gene ends were 1 base for V and 3 bases for J; bases not matched to a gene: 5. Germline values: CDR1 LGHDT, CDR2 YNNKEL (reference sequence). The CDR3 reads CASSQAGTGVYEQYF. CDR3 DNA sequence: TGTGCCAGCAGCCAAGCAGGGACAGGAGTCTACGAGCAGTACTTC.

V gene TRBV9 combines with J gene TRBJ2-7, with D maybe TRBD2 (6 bases). The CDR3 has 15 amino acids. In germline, CDR1 is SGDLS, CDR2 YYNGEE. Trimming removed 1 base at V and 6 bases at J, with 17 bases between. The CDR3 DNA reads as TGTGCCAGCAGCGTAAGTGGGACTTCCCCATCCGAGCAGTACTTC. Protein product: CASSVSGTSPSEQYF. Full variable domain (outside the CDR3, taken from reference TRBV9 and TRBJ2-7): DSGVTQTPKHLITATGQRVTLRCSPRSGDLSVYWYQQSLDQGLQFLIQYYNGEERAKGNILERFSAQQFPDLHSELNLSSLELGDSALYFCASSVSGTSPSEQYFGPGTRLTVT.

This chain links TRBV5-1 with TRBJ2-3; 10 nucleotides agree with TRBD1. The CDR3 length is 14 residues. V was clipped by 3 bases and J by 8 bases; unmatched bases: 6. Germline V lookup: CDR1 SGHRS, CDR2 YFSETQ. The CDR3 nucleotides read TGCGCCAGCAGCTCCGGGACAGGGGAGAGTACGCAGTATTTT. It codes for CASSSGTGESTQYF. Full variable domain (remainder filled in from reference TRBV5-1 and TRBJ2-3): KAGVTQTPRYLIKTRGQQVTLSCSPISGHRSVSWYQQTPGQGLQFLFEYFSETQRNKGNFPGRFSGRQFSNSRSEMNVSTLELGDSALYLCASSSGTGESTQYFGPGTRLTVL.

The V and J genes are TRBV7-9 and TRBJ1-1, with D possibly matching TRBD1 (6 bases). The CDR3 runs 15 residues. V gave up 5 bases and J gave up 4 bases, with 17 bases separating them. The germline CDR1 and CDR2 sequences are SEHNR and FQNEAQ (reference sequence). The CDR3 protein is CASSPPQGTVTEAFF. The CDR3 bases are TGTGCCAGCAGCCCGCCACAGGGAACGGTCACTGAAGCTTTCTTT.

The sample holds one count of this clone. The rearrangement uses TRBV6-6 and TRBJ2-3; D is perhaps TRBD1 (7 bases). V lost 5 bases and J 5 bases, leaving 17 bases between the germline ends. The germline CDR1 and CDR2 sequences are MNHNY and SVGAGI (reference sequence). The CDR3 runs 15 residues. CDR3 nucleotide sequence: TGTGCCAGCAGTCCGCTGGGGCAGGGGGGAGATACGCAGTATTTT. Residues: CASSPLGQGGDTQYF.

J is TRBJ2-7 and V is TRBV5-1, with 9 positions matching TRBD1. The germline gives CDR1 SGHRS, CDR2 YFSETQ. This CDR3 is built from 15 residues. V lost 0 bases, J lost 4 bases, and 5 bases stayed unmatched. The CDR3 loop is CASSLVGTGQYEQYF. CDR3 nucleotide sequence: TGCGCCAGCAGCTTGGTCGGGACAGGGCAATACGAGCAGTACTTC.

V and J are TRBV5-1 and TRBJ2-1; D might be TRBD2 (5 bases). The CDR3 sequence is 15 residues long. Germline V gives CDR1 SGHRS, CDR2 YFSETQ. V lost 7 bases, J lost 6 bases, and 20 bases lay in between. In DNA form, the CDR3 reads TGCGCCAGCCGCGGAGACTATCAGACTTTCAATGAGCAGTTCTTC. Its translation: CASRGDYQTFNEQFF.

The chain carries TRBV3-1 (or the pseudogene TRBV3-2) and TRBJ2-7; maybe TRBD1 (5 bases). Germline V gives CDR1 LGHDT, CDR2 YNNKEL (reference sequence). V lost 3 bases to trimming and J lost 7 bases, with 13 bases between them. The CDR3 is made up of 13 amino acids. The DNA of the CDR3 is TGTGCCAGCAGCCATGGCAGGCAGGGAGAGCAGTACTTC. Translation gives CASSHGRQGEQYF.

The count of this clone is one. The chain is built from TRBV11-3 and TRBJ2-7; tentative D call: TRBD1 (6 bases). The length of the CDR3 is 15 residues. The germline CDR1 and CDR2 sequences are SGHNT and YENEEA. Trimming stripped 5 bases from V and 0 bases from J, with 14 bases between. The CDR3 protein is CASSPRRTVSYEQYF. As DNA, the CDR3 is TGTGCCAGCAGCCCAAGACGGACAGTCTCCTACGAGCAGTACTTC. The whole variable domain, filled in from reference TRBV11-3 and TRBJ2-7, reads EAGVVQSPRYKIIEKKQPVAFWCNPISGHNTLYWYLQNLGQGPELLIRYENEEAVDDSQLPKDRFSAERLKGVDSTLKIQPAELGDSAVYLCASSPRRTVSYEQYFGPGTRLTVT.

The chain recombines TRBV7-2 with TRBJ1-4; no definite D call. Germline V CDR1 and CDR2: SGHTA, FQGNSA. The ends were cut back, 2 bases at V and 14 bases at J, with 18 bases in the middle. The CDR3 is 14 amino acids. The CDR3, as DNA: TGTGCCAGCAGCTTAACCGGCTCCGCTTCCGGGCTGTTTTTT. This translates into CASSLTGSASGLFF.

The chain has TRBV6-5 and TRBJ2-3; 12 bases are a match to TRBD2. V trimming: 6 bases; J trimming: 7 bases; junction bases outside the gene matches: 8. CDR3 length equals 15 residues. Germline-derived CDR1 and CDR2 are MNHEY and SVGAGI. CDR3 sequence (DNA): TGTGCCAGCAGCAACAACGGACTAGCGGGAAATACGCAGTATTTT. Protein product: CASSNNGLAGNTQYF.

J is TRBJ2-7 and V is TRBV5-6; possibly TRBD1 for D (5 bases). Trimming cost V 2 bases and J 5 bases, with 20 bases left between them. The CDR3 totals 16 residues. CDR1 SGHDT and CDR2 YYEEEE come from the germline V gene. Here the CDR3 DNA reads TGTGCCAGCAGCTTCCGCAGGGTACTCACCGAACACGAGCAGTACTTC. Protein product: CASSFRRVLTEHEQYF.

This clone was detected only once. CDR3 amino acids: CASSFRRGTGELFF. Written as DNA, the CDR3 is TGTGCCAGCAGCTTCCGCAGGGGCACCGGGGAGCTGTTTTTT. The genes are TRBV7-2 and TRBJ2-2, with D possibly TRBD1 on 6 matching bases. Between the trimmed V and J ends, which lost 3 bases and 4 bases, there was a span of 9 bases. This CDR3 region has 14 residues. Germline-derived CDR1 and CDR2 are SGHTA and FQGNSA.

This chain links TRBV7-8 with TRBJ2-7; 7 bases are shared with TRBD1. Germline assignment: CDR1 SGHVS and CDR2 FQNEAQ. V shed 5 bases and J 2 bases; nucleotides not matched to a gene: 18. The CDR3 covers 18 residues. The CDR3 loop reads CASSTKRGTVLSPYEQYF. The CDR3 region has the DNA TGTGCCAGCAGCACGAAGAGGGGGACAGTTCTTTCTCCCTACGAGCAGTACTTC.